Shown below are 2 T cell receptor beta chains from a single sample sequenced in a study of T cell changes during pregnancy in multiple sclerosis. Assay: immunoSEQ multiplex PCR; the TCRdb copy retains only in-frame clones and omits some. The data contain around 50,000 clones, around 90% of them singletons. The source was CD4+ T cells from peripheral blood mononuclear cells, collected after pregnancy. The receptors come from a female donor in good health, enrolled as a control in a pregnancy study.

The CDR3 DNA reads TGTGCCAGCAGCCTACAGGAGAACACTGAAGCTTTCTTT. It yields the protein CASSLQENTEAFF. The chain recombines TRBV5-4 with TRBJ1-1; possible D gene TRBD1, 5 bases. The germline V and J ends were trimmed by 4 bases and 1 base, with 8 bases remaining between them. The germline V gene has CDR1 SGHNT and CDR2 YYREEE (reference sequence). This CDR3 region has 13 residues.

J is TRBJ2-7 and V is TRBV4-2; 9 bases line up with TRBD2. The CDR3 sequence is 19 residues long. CDR1 is LGHNA, CDR2 YNFKEQ, per germline. Trimming cost V 1 base and J 2 bases; bases outside gene matches: 15. This CDR3 is CASSQGLAGRSLAPYEQYF. CDR3 nucleotides: TGTGCCAGCAGCCAAGGGCTAGCGGGACGATCCCTGGCCCCCTACGAGCAGTACTTC.